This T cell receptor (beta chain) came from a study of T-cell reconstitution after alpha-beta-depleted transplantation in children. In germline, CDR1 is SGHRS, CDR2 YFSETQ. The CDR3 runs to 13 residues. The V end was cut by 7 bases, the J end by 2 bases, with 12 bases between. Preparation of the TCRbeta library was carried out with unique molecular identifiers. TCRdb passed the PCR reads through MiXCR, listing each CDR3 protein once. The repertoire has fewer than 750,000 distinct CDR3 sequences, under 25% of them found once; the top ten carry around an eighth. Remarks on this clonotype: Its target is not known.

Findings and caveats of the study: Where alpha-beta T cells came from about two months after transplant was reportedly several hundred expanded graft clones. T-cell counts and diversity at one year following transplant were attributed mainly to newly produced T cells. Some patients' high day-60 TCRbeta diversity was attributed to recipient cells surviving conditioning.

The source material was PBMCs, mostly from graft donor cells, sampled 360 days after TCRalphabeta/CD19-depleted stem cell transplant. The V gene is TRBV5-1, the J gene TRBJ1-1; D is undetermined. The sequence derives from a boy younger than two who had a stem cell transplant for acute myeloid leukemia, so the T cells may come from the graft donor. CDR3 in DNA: TGCGCCAGCGGGCCGCGGCCTAACACTGAAGCTTTCTTT. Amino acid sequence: CASGPRPNTEAFF. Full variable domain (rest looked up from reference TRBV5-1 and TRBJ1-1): KAGVTQTPRYLIKTRGQQVTLSCSPISGHRSVSWYQQTPGQGLQFLFEYFSETQRNKGNFPGRFSGRQFSNSRSEMNVSTLELGDSALYLCASGPRPNTEAFFGQGTRLTVV.